These T cell receptor beta chains were read from a single sample in a study of quantifying T cell responses using KT2 cells. TCRdb ran MiXCR on the UMI-ligation and nested PCR reads and lists one entry per CDR3 protein. The table shows about 33,000 distinct CDR3 sequences, with approximately 10% occurring only once. Input material: PBMCs spiked with cells of the T cell clone KT2. The receptors here all came from a human donor. CDR3s include the opening cysteine and the closing phenylalanine or tryptophan. The D gene is left open where the match is weak. Rows may omit the clone size; those that give it use once, few, many or a size class.

.	few	13	TRBV6-6	TRBJ1-1	TGTGCCAGCAGCGTACAACCGAACACTGAAGCTTTCTTT	CASSVQPNTEAFF
TRBD1	many	17	TRBV6-5	TRBJ1-5	TGTGCCAGCAGTCCCCTGGGACAGTACGATAGCAATCAGCCCCAGCATTTT	CASSPLGQYDSNQPQHF
.	.	14	TRBV7-2	TRBJ2-3	TGTGCCAGCAGCCCCGCAGCTCGCACAGATACGCAGTATTTT	CASSPAARTDTQYF
.	many	13	TRBV29-1	TRBJ2-7	TGCAGCGTTGTTTCAGGGAGTACCTACGAGCAGTACTTC	CSVVSGSTYEQYF
.	few	14	TRBV20-1	TRBJ1-2	TGCAGTGCAAGGACCGACGGCTCTAACTATGGCTACACCTTC	CSARTDGSNYGYTF
TRBD2	.	16	TRBV30	TRBJ2-1	TGTGCCTGGAGCAAGTGGACTAGCGGGACCTCGGGTGAGCAGTTCTTC	CAWSKWTSGTSGEQFF
.	few	13	TRBV29-1	TRBJ1-1	TGCAGCGCCCACAGGACCATGAACACTGAAGCTTTCTTT	CSAHRTMNTEAFF
TRBD2	.	15	TRBV2	TRBJ2-2	TGTGCCAGCAGTGAATTAGCGGGGGCCACCGGGGAGCTGTTTTTT	CASSELAGATGELFF
.	many	13	TRBV3-1	TRBJ2-1	TGTGCCAGCAGCCACGCTACCTACAATGAGCAGTTCTTC	CASSHATYNEQFF
.	.	12	TRBV11-2	TRBJ1-2	TGTGCCAGCAGCTTAGCAGGTCCTGGGGGGACCTTC	CASSLAGPGGTF
.	.	15	TRBV2	TRBJ2-7	TGTGCCAGCAGCGGGGACGTGCCCTACCTACGAGAGCAGTACTTC	CASSGDVPYLREQYF
TRBD1	.	16	TRBV5-1	TRBJ2-3	TGCGCCAGCAGCCCCCTGACAGGGGCCCCCACAGATACGCAGTATTTT	CASSPLTGAPTDTQYF
TRBD2	many	16	TRBV3-1	TRBJ2-3	TGTGCCAGCAGCAGTCCTAGCGGGGGCAGCACAGATACGCAGTATTTT	CASSSPSGGSTDTQYF
.	.	16	TRBV5-1	TRBJ1-1	TGCGCCAGCAGCCCCCTCCTCAGGTTGGGGGACACTGAAGCTTTCTTT	CASSPLLRLGDTEAFF
TRBD1	.	15	TRBV25-1	TRBJ2-1	TGTGCCAGCAGTGGACCGGGACAGTTCTACAATGAGCAGTTCTTC	CASSGPGQFYNEQFF
.	.	16	TRBV11-2	TRBJ1-1	TGTGCCAGCAGCTTAGAGGGGCAGGCCATGAACACTGAAGCTTTCTTT	CASSLEGQAMNTEAFF
.	.	17	TRBV7-2	TRBJ2-1	TGTGCCAGCAGCGCGACGATCATCTTGCCCTCCTACAATGAGCAGTTCTTC	CASSATIILPSYNEQFF
TRBD2	many	15	TRBV12-3/TRBV12-4	TRBJ2-1	TGTGCCAGCAGGCCTAGCGGGAGAAGAGTGTATGAGCAGTTCTTC	CASRPSGRRVYEQFF
.	medium-sized	17	TRBV3-1	TRBJ2-6	TGTGCCAGCAGCCAAGATGGGACAAACTCTGGGGCCAACGTCCTGACTTTC	CASSQDGTNSGANVLTF
.	many	18	TRBV7-2	TRBJ2-3	TGTGCCAGCAGCTTAGAGCGTCCAGGGCACACCCGCACAGATACGCAGTATTTT	CASSLERPGHTRTDTQYF
TRBD2	many	19	TRBV7-2	TRBJ2-2	TGTGCCAGCAGCTTATCCCGTATGGCTCTAGCGGGGGGGCCCGGGGAGCTGTTTTTT	CASSLSRMALAGGPGELFF
.	few	15	TRBV6-5	TRBJ1-4	TGTGCCAGCAGTTACTTAGTTGCAACTAATGAAAAACTGTTTTTT	CASSYLVATNEKLFF
.	many	15	TRBV9	TRBJ2-4	TGTGCCAGCAGCGTAGATGAGGGTAGCAAAAACATTCAGTACTTC	CASSVDEGSKNIQYF
.	few	13	TRBV30	TRBJ1-1	TGTGCCTGGCGCCGAGCGGTTTCTTCTGAAGCTTTCTTT	CAWRRAVSSEAFF
.	.	13	TRBV7-2	TRBJ1-2	TGTGCCAGCAGCTTAGTCCCGGACTATGGCTACACCTTC	CASSLVPDYGYTF
TRBD1	once	18	TRBV18	TRBJ2-7	TGTGCCAGCTCACCACCCCTTGTGGACAGGCGATTTTGGGACGAGCAGTACTTC	CASSPPLVDRRFWDEQYF
.	few	13	TRBV6-2/TRBV6-3	TRBJ1-2	TGTGCCAGCAGTTACACGGGACACTATGGCTACACCTTC	CASSYTGHYGYTF
.	many	14	TRBV29-1	TRBJ1-4	TGCAGCGTCGACCTACAGGGTACTAATGAAAAACTGTTTTTT	CSVDLQGTNEKLFF
.	many	14	TRBV28	TRBJ2-7	TGTGCCAGCAGGGAGTACAAGACCCCCTACGAGCAGTACTTC	CASREYKTPYEQYF